Shown below are 30 T cell receptor beta chains from a single sample sequenced in a study of cytomegalovirus exposure and HLA in healthy donors. The PCR ran on 60 Vbeta and 13 Jbeta primers. TCRdb keeps only in-frame clones here, not all; method: immunoSEQ multiplex PCR. The table records some 200,000 clones, over 70% of them present only once. Input material: PBMCs. Source of these receptors: a female donor in good health and CMV-seronegative.

The chain recombines TRBV7-2 with TRBJ2-3; D is unclear. This CDR3 spans 14 amino acids. The V end lost 3 bases, the J end lost 2 bases, and 9 bases lay between the germline ends. Germline V gives CDR1 SGHTA, CDR2 FQGNSA. The CDR3 spells CASSFYNPTDTQYF. The DNA of the CDR3 is TGTGCCAGCAGCTTTTATAATCCCACAGATACGCAGTATTTT.

This clone was picked up a small number of times. The chain combines TRBV29-1 with TRBJ2-7, with TRBD1 identical over 9 bases. CDR3 size: 15 residues. Germline-derived CDR1 and CDR2 are SQVTM and ANQGSEA. Germline trimming cut 3 bases from V and 4 bases from J; bases unmatched to any gene: 10. Here the CDR3 reads CSVEGGQGSPYEQYF. The CDR3 DNA sequence: TGCAGCGTTGAGGGGGGACAGGGTTCCCCTTACGAGCAGTACTTC.

This chain joins TRBV18 and TRBJ1-1; 10 bases match TRBD1. The CDR3 covers 17 residues. Germline V gene lookup returns CDR1 KGHSH and CDR2 LQKENI. Trimming cost V 3 bases and J 6 bases; bases outside gene matches: 13. The CDR3 reads CASSPELLRQGASEAFF. In DNA, the CDR3 is TGTGCCAGCTCACCGGAGCTCCTGCGACAGGGGGCATCTGAAGCTTTCTTT.

The chain recombines TRBV9 with TRBJ1-1; tentatively, D is TRBD1 (6 bases). Germline assignment: CDR1 SGDLS and CDR2 YYNGEE. The CDR3 spans 16 residues. The germline V and J ends were trimmed by 4 bases and 1 base, with 17 bases remaining between them. CDR3 amino acids: CASSPNPDRRNTEAFF. The CDR3 nucleotides read TGTGCCAGCAGCCCCAACCCAGACAGGAGGAACACTGAAGCTTTCTTT.

The CDR3 region has the DNA TGTGCCAGTAGTACCCCGACAGGGTTCACTGAAGCTTTCTTT. Translation gives CASSTPTGFTEAFF. The rearrangement joins TRBV19 to TRBJ1-1, with 7 bases lining up with TRBD1. CDR1 and CDR2 (germline): LNHDA, SQIVND (reference sequence). With 4 bases clipped from V and 4 bases from J, the junction kept 6 bases outside the gene matches. The CDR3 is made up of 14 amino acids.

The chain couples TRBV18 to TRBJ2-7; 8 positions agree with TRBD1. Per the germline V gene, CDR1 is KGHSH and CDR2 is LQKENI. This CDR3 is built from 18 residues. Trimming at V came to 3 bases and at J to 4 bases, leaving 17 bases not matched to a gene. The CDR3 region has the DNA TGTGCCAGCTCACCCTCTGAAGGACAGGGCGTTGGTTTTTACGAGCAGTACTTC. Residues: CASSPSEGQGVGFYEQYF.

The chain joins TRBV28 to TRBJ1-1; D perhaps matches TRBD1 (5 bases). Trimming took 5 bases from V and 2 from J, leaving 12 bases between them. There are 14 residues in the CDR3. Germline CDR1 reads MDHEN; CDR2 reads SYDVKM. The CDR3 region is CASSPGTANTEAFF. For the CDR3, the DNA is TGTGCCAGCAGTCCAGGGACTGCCAACACTGAAGCTTTCTTT.

This clone was counted between two and nine times. At one end the junction does not follow the germline gene, possibly because of a read error. CDR3 DNA: TGTTCCAGCAGCTTAGGAGGCAACTACGAGCAGTACTTC. As protein: CSSSLGGNYEQYF. The chain combines TRBV7-9 with TRBJ2-7, with D possibly being TRBD2 (5 bases). The CDR3 is made up of 13 amino acids. Germline lookup yields CDR1 SEHNR and CDR2 FQNEAQ (reference sequence).

Only one count was recorded for this clone. The rearrangement uses TRBV30 and TRBJ1-1; TRBD1 is a possible D gene (6 bases). V was trimmed by 2 bases and J by 1 base, leaving 11 bases between them. The CDR3 is made up of 14 amino acids. CDR1 is GTSNPN and CDR2 is SVGIG in the germline V gene (reference sequence). CDR3: CAWSSGTPNTEAFF. CDR3 sequence (DNA): TGTGCCTGGAGTTCCGGGACACCGAACACTGAAGCTTTCTTT.

This chain links TRBV9 with TRBJ2-1; 7 bases fit TRBD2. J was trimmed by 0 bases and V by 3 bases; bases with no gene match: 9. CDR3 length equals 17 residues. CDR1 SGDLS and CDR2 YYNGEE come from the germline V gene. CDR3 sequence (DNA): TGTGCCAGCAGCGGCCCATCTCCTAGCGGCTCCTACAATGAGCAGTTCTTC. As protein: CASSGPSPSGSYNEQFF.

The gene calls are TRBV4-2 and TRBJ2-7, with 9 bases aligning to TRBD1. Germline loops: CDR1 LGHNA, CDR2 YNFKEQ. The trim removed 3 bases at V and 3 bases at J, leaving 9 bases unmatched. The CDR3 extends over 16 amino acids. The CDR3 nucleotides are TGTGCCAGCAGCCAGCGACTACAGGGGGCGAGCTACGAGCAGTACTTC. Translated, it gives CASSQRLQGASYEQYF.

This clone was picked up one time. The chain combines TRBV5-8 with TRBJ1-2; the match to TRBD1 covers 9 bases. The V gene end was trimmed by 0 bases and the J gene end by 4 bases; junction bases not matched to a gene: 10. This CDR3 contains 17 residues. The germline gives CDR1 SGHTS, CDR2 YDEGEE. The CDR3 DNA is TGTGCCAGCAGCTTGGAGCCGTGGACAGGGGTAGCCTATGGCTACACCTTC. It encodes CASSLEPWTGVAYGYTF.

The chain employs TRBV15 and TRBJ2-2; TRBD2 agrees at 7 bases. The germline V gene encodes CDR1 LNHNV and CDR2 YYDKDF (reference sequence). J gave up 1 base and V 5 bases, and 7 bases lay outside the gene matches. This CDR3 has 16 residues. The chain's CDR3 is CATSPERDRNTGELFF. CDR3 DNA sequence: TGTGCCACCAGCCCAGAGCGGGATAGGAACACCGGGGAGCTGTTTTTT.

The V call is TRBV28, the J call TRBJ2-7; 10 bases are a match to TRBD1. The CDR3 sequence is 15 residues long. Germline CDR1 reads MDHEN; CDR2 reads SYDVKM. V was clipped by 5 bases and J by 3 bases; unmatched bases: 7. DNA for the CDR3: TGTGCCAGCAGTGATACCCGGGACAGGGGCTACGAGCAGTACTTC. Translating gives CASSDTRDRGYEQYF.

The V and J genes are TRBV19 and TRBJ1-2; D remains ambiguous. Germline V gene sequence: CDR1 LNHDA, CDR2 SQIVND (reference sequence). V lost 6 bases, J lost 7 bases, and 6 bases lay in between. The CDR3 contains 10 residues. The CDR3, as DNA: TGTGCCAGTAGCCCCTCTGGCTACACCTTC. Encoded protein: CASSPSGYTF. Drawing the rest from reference TRBV19 and TRBJ1-2, the complete variable domain is DGGITQSPKYLFRKEGQNVTLSCEQNLNHDAMYWYRQDPGQGLRLIYYSQIVNDFQKGDIAEGYSVSREKKESFPLTVTSAQKNPTAFYLCASSPSGYTFGSGTRLTVV.

V gene TRBV9 combines with J gene TRBJ1-6, with TRBD1 as a possible D gene (6 bases). CDR1 SGDLS and CDR2 YYNGEE come from the germline V gene. This CDR3 contains 15 residues. Trimming shortened V by 3 bases and J by 6 bases, and 13 bases separated the two germline ends. CDR3 DNA sequence: TGTGCCAGCAGCGCAGAACACAGGGCTAATTCACCCCTCCACTTT. It specifies CASSAEHRANSPLHF. The variable domain in full, with the rest retrieved from reference TRBV9 and TRBJ1-6, is DSGVTQTPKHLITATGQRVTLRCSPRSGDLSVYWYQQSLDQGLQFLIQYYNGEERAKGNILERFSAQQFPDLHSELNLSSLELGDSALYFCASSAEHRANSPLHFGNGTRLTVT.

The V gene is TRBV9, the J gene TRBJ2-5; possibly TRBD2 for D (7 bases). Trimming removed 4 bases at V and 1 base at J, with 14 bases between. CDR1 is SGDLS and CDR2 is YYNGEE in the germline V gene. This CDR3 is built from 15 residues. The CDR3 here is CASSLWGGPQETQYF. The CDR3 region has the DNA TGTGCCAGCAGCTTATGGGGGGGGCCCCAAGAGACCCAGTACTTC.

The chain is built from TRBV4-1 and TRBJ1-6; D remains ambiguous. V lost 4 bases and J lost 5, with 18 bases in between. Germline V CDR1 and CDR2: MGHRA, YSYEKL. The CDR3 has 17 residues. In DNA, the CDR3 is TGCGCCAGCAGCCCCGCCCGCGCCGTCAAAAATAATTCACCCCTCCACTTT. Its translation: CASSPARAVKNNSPLHF.

This clone turned up a few times. This chain joins TRBV6-5 and TRBJ2-2; TRBD1 matches 7 bases. Trimming at V came to 2 bases and at J to 2 bases, leaving 5 bases not matched to a gene. The CDR3 extends over 16 amino acids. Per germline, CDR1 MNHEY and CDR2 SVGAGI. Here the CDR3 DNA reads TGTGCCAGCAGTTACGTCACAGGGGTAAACACCGGGGAGCTGTTTTTT. Protein sequence: CASSYVTGVNTGELFF.

This chain links TRBV5-1 with TRBJ2-3, with TRBD2 matching 12 bases. This CDR3 comprises 18 residues. Germline values: CDR1 SGHRS, CDR2 YFSETQ. The trim removed 4 bases at V and 1 base at J, leaving 10 bases unmatched. The CDR3 protein is CASSPGTSGLGGTDTQYF. In DNA, the CDR3 is TGCGCCAGCAGCCCAGGGACTAGCGGGCTAGGGGGCACAGATACGCAGTATTTT. The whole variable domain, filled in from reference TRBV5-1 and TRBJ2-3, reads KAGVTQTPRYLIKTRGQQVTLSCSPISGHRSVSWYQQTPGQGLQFLFEYFSETQRNKGNFPGRFSGRQFSNSRSEMNVSTLELGDSALYLCASSPGTSGLGGTDTQYFGPGTRLTVL.

This clone was seen just once. The chain joins TRBV7-8 to TRBJ2-7; D is possibly TRBD2 (6 bases). Germline CDR1 is SGHVS and CDR2 is FQNEAQ. The CDR3 sequence is 14 residues long. Deletions cut 2 bases from V and 3 bases from J, with 11 bases between. The CDR3 reads CASSLRGLSYEQYF. The CDR3 bases are TGTGCCAGCAGCTTAAGGGGACTGAGCTACGAGCAGTACTTC. Full variable domain (missing parts from reference TRBV7-8 and TRBJ2-7): GAGVSQSPRYKVAKRGQDVALRCDPISGHVSLFWYQQALGQGPEFLTYFQNEAQLDKSGLPSDRFFAERPEGSVSTLKIQRTQQEDSAVYLCASSLRGLSYEQYFGPGTRLTVT.

The chain links TRBV7-2 to TRBJ1-2; 8 nucleotides agree with TRBD1. The CDR3 sequence is 13 residues long. With 5 bases clipped from V and 7 bases from J, the junction kept 6 bases outside the gene matches. Germline V gene data show CDR1 as SGHTA and CDR2 as FQGNSA. The CDR3 protein is CASSPGGSAGYTF. CDR3 bases: TGTGCCAGCAGCCCAGGGGGCTCGGCTGGCTACACCTTC.

This clone occurred a few times. V is TRBV7-2 and J is TRBJ2-7; TRBD1 matches at 7 bases. There are 15 residues in the CDR3. The V and J ends lost 5 bases and 3 bases, in that order; junction bases with no gene match: 10. Germline CDR1 SGHTA, CDR2 FQGNSA. In DNA, the CDR3 is TGTGCCAGCAGCCGCACCGGGACAGACCACTACGAGCAGTACTTC. Translated: CASSRTGTDHYEQYF.

The chain uses TRBV30 and TRBJ1-1; 9 bases match TRBD1. Germline V gene sequence: CDR1 GTSNPN, CDR2 SVGIG (reference sequence). J was trimmed by 2 bases and V by 2 bases; bases with no gene match: 6. CDR3 length equals 15 residues. The CDR3 nucleotides are TGTGCCTGGAGTTTCTGGACAGGGGCAAACACTGAAGCTTTCTTT. This gives the protein CAWSFWTGANTEAFF. The full variable domain, rest sourced from reference TRBV30 and TRBJ1-1, is SQTIHQWPATLVQPVGSPLSLECTVEGTSNPNLYWYRQAAGRGLQLLFYSVGIGQISSEVPQNLSASRPQDRQFILSSKKLLLSDSGFYLCAWSFWTGANTEAFFGQGTRLTVV.

This clone has a handful of counts. V and J are TRBV28 and TRBJ1-2; 9 nucleotides match TRBD1. From germline, CDR1 is MDHEN and CDR2 SYDVKM. The CDR3 is made up of 15 amino acids. V was pared by 3 bases and J by 4 bases, with 6 bases of the junction left unmatched. The CDR3 is CASSFGSTGGYGYTF. CDR3 nucleotide sequence: TGTGCCAGCAGTTTCGGATCGACAGGGGGCTATGGCTACACCTTC.

This rearrangement joins TRBV7-9 to TRBJ2-5, with 7 bases that match TRBD2. The end of the DNA is better explained by TRBJ2-7, so the J call may be wrong. CDR1 SEHNR and CDR2 FQNEAQ come from the germline V gene (reference sequence). The CDR3 extends over 16 amino acids. CDR3 sequence: CASSPHLGGVSYEQYF. CDR3 nucleotides: TGTGCCAGCAGCCCCCACCTTGGGGGGGTCTCCTACGAGCAGTACTTC.

V usage is TRBV6-6 and J usage is TRBJ2-2; 7 bases agree with TRBD1. The CDR3 is made up of 15 amino acids. CDR1 is MNHNY, CDR2 SVGAGI, per germline (reference sequence). Trimming removed 4 bases from V and 8 bases from J; junction bases left unmatched: 10. The CDR3 region is CASSSPGTVTGELFF. CDR3 in DNA: TGTGCCAGCAGTTCCCCCGGGACAGTCACTGGGGAGCTGTTTTTT.

In this sample, this clone turned up a few times. J is TRBJ2-2 and V is TRBV6-5, with TRBD1 identical over 10 bases. Trimming removed 6 bases from V and 3 bases from J; junction bases left unmatched: 4. The CDR3 sequence is 15 residues long. Germline CDR1 is MNHEY and CDR2 is SVGAGI. The CDR3 region is CASSPGTGDTGELFF. The CDR3 DNA sequence: TGTGCCAGCAGCCCCGGGACAGGGGACACCGGGGAGCTGTTTTTT.

The chain recombines TRBV19 with TRBJ1-4, with no clear D. CDR3 length: 13 amino acids. Germline V lookup: CDR1 LNHDA, CDR2 SQIVND (reference sequence). Trimming cost V 6 bases and J 5 bases, with 10 bases left between them. The CDR3, as DNA: TGTGCCAGTAGCCGCAGTTTCAATGAAAAACTGTTTTTT. Amino acids: CASSRSFNEKLFF.

This clone has a single count. Here the CDR3 reads CASGPGLNQPQHF. The CDR3 nucleotides are TGTGCCAGTGGACCAGGACTCAATCAGCCCCAGCATTTT. The chain combines TRBV19 with TRBJ1-5; D not certain. The length of the CDR3 is 13 residues. In germline, CDR1 is LNHDA, CDR2 SQIVND (reference sequence). Trimming took off 8 bases at V and 3 bases at J, with 11 bases between the two ends.